Listed below are T cell receptor beta chains from one sample, sequenced in a study of cytomegalovirus exposure and HLA in healthy donors. Libraries were prepared by immunoSEQ multiplex PCR; TCRdb keeps only in-frame clonotypes and omits some of them. The sample carries around 200,000 clones, about four fifths recorded once. Sequencing used PBMCs. The receptor source for this set is a man aged 40-49 years in good health and CMV-seropositive. Each CDR3 is given with its conserved first and last residue.

V	J	CDR3
TRBV27	TRBJ2-1	CASNLAGEGNEQFF
TRBV27	TRBJ2-7	CASSPRGDEQYF
TRBV30	TRBJ2-7	CAWSGRGTGLYF
TRBV4-1	TRBJ1-1	CASSRGETEAFF
TRBV7-8	TRBJ1-1	CASGYPRQARPAFF
TRBV20-1	TRBJ2-3	CSAAYADTQYF
TRBV5-4	TRBJ2-7	CASSLVDRGYEQYF
TRBV5-8	TRBJ1-2	CASSLAGTATYGYTF
TRBV7-8	TRBJ2-7	CASSTRRDRGSYEQYF
TRBV7-9	TRBJ1-2	CASSPTRDRGSLDGYTF
TRBV5-6	TRBJ2-1	CASSPTGLAGGSEQFF
TRBV27	TRBJ2-1	CASSPGTSVMSQFF
TRBV7-3	TRBJ2-2	CASSPSGGRALAGELFF
TRBV5-4	TRBJ2-2	CASSEAGLTGELFF
TRBV6-1	TRBJ1-2	CASSESPGGQGAENYGYTF
TRBV6-5	TRBJ2-1	CASSPSFSGEQFF
TRBV28	TRBJ2-3	CASSKGQGAADTQYF
TRBV9	TRBJ1-2	CASSRPMGSPDGYTF
TRBV6-5	TRBJ2-2	CASSYSQPEGTGELFF
TRBV27	TRBJ2-1	CASSYGTGDYNEQFF
TRBV12-5	TRBJ2-1	CASGLVAGGSYNEQFF
TRBV5-1	TRBJ2-2	CASAPTGSLAGGPPGELFF
TRBV10-3	TRBJ2-5	CAIQRDPTLTQYF
TRBV6-1	TRBJ2-1	CASSDLTSGWSEQFF
TRBV14	TRBJ2-1	CASSPRTNYGEQFF
TRBV6-5	TRBJ2-1	CASSSGLADEQFF
TRBV7-7	TRBJ2-5	CASSATGMGETQYF
TRBV5-1	TRBJ2-1	CASSRRDSRMGNEQFF
TRBV6-5	TRBJ1-1	CASSYSRYTEAFF
TRBV5-1	TRBJ2-1	CASSFPPETSSYNEQFF
TRBV7-9	TRBJ2-7	CASSHLSYEQYF
TRBV7-6	TRBJ2-7	CASSLEAGVRSYEQYF
TRBV28	TRBJ1-1	CASSLPAVTEAFF
TRBV11-2	TRBJ2-1	CASSTLAGIYNEQFF
TRBV7-9	TRBJ1-2	CASSERDIRDYGYTF
TRBV6-1	TRBJ1-2	CASSEFEGDYGYTF
TRBV6-5	TRBJ2-7	CASSLNTGEEQYF
TRBV6-4	TRBJ1-2	CASSGDRIGYTF
TRBV19	TRBJ2-1	CASKDMPSNNEQFF
TRBV6-6	TRBJ1-1	CASSPTTGGAFF
TRBV28	TRBJ1-2	CASRTQGNGCTF
TRBV7-8	TRBJ1-2	CASSRGQPYGYTF
TRBV4-1	TRBJ2-3	CASSQDGQGIGADTQYF
TRBV19	TRBJ1-1	CASEAAGTEAFF
TRBV5-8	TRBJ2-7	CALRDEQYF
TRBV29-1	TRBJ1-4	CSVGQGANEKLFF
TRBV6-5	TRBJ2-7	CASSSPRQGFYEQYF
TRBV19	TRBJ2-1	CASSRTSIGNEQFF
TRBV6-5	TRBJ1-1	CASSYSRRREAFF
TRBV4-1	TRBJ2-3	CASSQDTGGSDTQYF